The 10 T cell receptor beta chains in this list originate from one sample, sequenced in a study of vaccination effects on CD4 cells after COVID-19. Sequencing used immunoSEQ multiplex PCR; TCRdb keeps in-frame clones, though not all of them. The sample yields 55,000 to 70,000 clones, roughly four fifths seen once. These receptors are not linked to any known antigen. Expansion of antigen-specific CD4+ T cells with viral peptide pools was carried out by the ViraFEST assay before sequencing. Following culture for about ten days, CD4+ T cells were isolated. Material: CD4+ T cells from PBMCs cultured with HCoV-229E spike peptides, obtained before COVID-19 vaccination. These receptors were collected from a human donor who received a COVID-19 vaccine.

This clone came up a few times. V gene TRBV5-4 combines with J gene TRBJ1-1; 7 bases align to TRBD1. After removal of 3 bases from V and 7 bases from J, the junction contained 9 bases not matched to a gene. Germline V lookup: CDR1 SGHNT, CDR2 YYREEE (reference sequence). This CDR3 spans 14 amino acids. The CDR3 DNA sequence: TGTGCCAGCAGCTCGAACGTACAGGGGAGTGAAGCTTTCTTT. It specifies CASSSNVQGSEAFF.

This chain uses TRBV2 with TRBJ2-5; D remains unclear. V was cut by 1 base and J by 7 bases, with 16 bases left in between. CDR3 length equals 15 residues. Germline V gene lookup returns CDR1 SNHLY and CDR2 FYNNEI. The CDR3 spells CASSEEAGAEGTQYF. The DNA of the CDR3 is TGTGCCAGCAGTGAAGAGGCAGGTGCTGAAGGGACCCAGTACTTC.

The CDR3 loop reads CATSDPRASALGGYTF. The CDR3 region has the DNA TGTGCCACCAGTGATCCCCGGGCCTCCGCCTTGGGGGGCTACACCTTC. J is TRBJ1-2 and V is TRBV24-1, with D unresolved. With 3 bases removed from V and 8 bases from J, the gap between germline ends came to 21 bases. The CDR3 length is 16 residues. CDR1 is KGHDR, CDR2 SFDVKD, per germline.

This clone appeared once. J is TRBJ2-1 and V is TRBV2, with TRBD1 identical over 7 bases. This CDR3 comprises 12 residues. V gave up 7 bases and J gave up 7 bases; unmatched junction bases: 4. The germline V gene has CDR1 SNHLY and CDR2 FYNNEI. CDR3 in amino acids: CASIRDRNEQFF. The CDR3 nucleotides are TGTGCCAGCATAAGGGACAGAAATGAGCAGTTCTTC.

This clone was observed a single time. V gene TRBV4-2 combines with J gene TRBJ2-7; 7 bases are a match to TRBD2. Germline CDR1 and CDR2: LGHNA and YNFKEQ. This CDR3 is 14 amino acids long. V dropped 6 bases and J dropped 6; count of bases not matched to a gene: 11. The CDR3 DNA reads as TGTGCCAGCAGAAGCACGGGGGGTCCAGGCGAGCAGTACGTC. Translating it yields CASRSTGGPGEQYV.

This chain connects TRBV29-1 to TRBJ2-5, with 10 bases lining up with TRBD2. V dropped 5 bases and J dropped 4; count of bases not matched to a gene: 4. Per the germline V gene, CDR1 is SQVTM and CDR2 is ANQGSEA. The CDR3 runs to 13 residues. The CDR3 reads CSVLPSGGETQYF. In DNA, the CDR3 is TGCAGCGTTTTACCTAGCGGGGGAGAGACCCAGTACTTC.

This chain uses TRBV19 with TRBJ2-4; D is uncertain. V lost 6 bases and J lost 0, with 18 bases in between. Germline V gives CDR1 LNHDA, CDR2 SQIVND (reference sequence). CDR3 length equals 17 residues. CDR3 DNA sequence: TGTGCCAGTAGCAAAGTGGTCGGCAATTCAGCCAAAAACATTCAGTACTTC. Translated: CASSKVVGNSAKNIQYF. Together with reference TRBV19 and TRBJ2-4, the CDR3 gives the full variable domain: DGGITQSPKYLFRKEGQNVTLSCEQNLNHDAMYWYRQDPGQGLRLIYYSQIVNDFQKGDIAEGYSVSREKKESFPLTVTSAQKNPTAFYLCASSKVVGNSAKNIQYFGAGTRLSVL.

This sequence joins TRBV2 and TRBJ1-1; 7 nucleotides line up with TRBD1. This CDR3 contains 14 residues. Germline-derived CDR1 and CDR2 are SNHLY and FYNNEI. V shed 7 bases and J 1 base; nucleotides not matched to a gene: 6. The CDR3 region is CASNQDRTNTEAFF. Written as DNA, the CDR3 is TGTGCCAGCAACCAGGACAGGACGAACACTGAAGCTTTCTTT.

The chain joins TRBV5-4 to TRBJ2-3; D possibly matches TRBD1 or TRBD2 (5 bases each). Trimming removed 2 bases from V and 0 bases from J, with 13 bases in between. Germline V gene lookup returns CDR1 SGHNT and CDR2 YYREEE (reference sequence). This CDR3 has 16 residues. The CDR3 region has the DNA TGTGCCAGCAGCTTCCAGGGAAGAGGGAGCACAGATACGCAGTATTTT. Translating it yields CASSFQGRGSTDTQYF.

CDR3 nucleotides: TGTGCCAGCAGCCTTTCAAATACGCAGTATTTT. Its translation: CASSLSNTQYF. The chain employs TRBV3-1 (or the pseudogene TRBV3-2) and TRBJ2-3; D is unresolved. Germline loops: CDR1 LGHDT, CDR2 YNNKEL (reference sequence). The CDR3 is 11 residues long. Trimming shortened V by 4 bases and J by 7 bases, and 6 bases separated the two germline ends.